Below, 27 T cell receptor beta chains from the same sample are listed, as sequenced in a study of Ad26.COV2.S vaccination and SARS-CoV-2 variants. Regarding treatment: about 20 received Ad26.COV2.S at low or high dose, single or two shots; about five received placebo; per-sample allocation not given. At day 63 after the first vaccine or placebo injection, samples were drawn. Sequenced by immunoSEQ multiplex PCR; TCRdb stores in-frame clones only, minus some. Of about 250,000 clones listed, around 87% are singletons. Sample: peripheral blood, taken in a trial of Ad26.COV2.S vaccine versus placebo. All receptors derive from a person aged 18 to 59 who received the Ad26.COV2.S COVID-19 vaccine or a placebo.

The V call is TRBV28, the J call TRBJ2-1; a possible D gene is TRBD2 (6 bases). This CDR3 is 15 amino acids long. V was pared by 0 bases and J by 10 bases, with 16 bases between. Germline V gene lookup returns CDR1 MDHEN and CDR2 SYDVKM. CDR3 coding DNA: TGTGCCAGCAGTTTATGGTCCGGGAGTAAAGGGGAGCAGTTCTTC. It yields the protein CASSLWSGSKGEQFF.

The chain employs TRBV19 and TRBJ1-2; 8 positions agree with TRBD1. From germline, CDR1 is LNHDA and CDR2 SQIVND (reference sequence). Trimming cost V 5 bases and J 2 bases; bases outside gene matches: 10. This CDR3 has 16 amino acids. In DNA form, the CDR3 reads TGTGCCAGTAGTCTGGGACAGGTCTGGGTGAACTATGGCTACACCTTC. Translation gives CASSLGQVWVNYGYTF.

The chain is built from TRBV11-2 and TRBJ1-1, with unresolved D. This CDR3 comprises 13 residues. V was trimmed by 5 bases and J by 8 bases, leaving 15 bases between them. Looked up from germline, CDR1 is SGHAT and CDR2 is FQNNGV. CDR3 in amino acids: CASSIIPTLEAFF. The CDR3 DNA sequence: TGTGCCAGCAGCATAATCCCTACTCTGGAAGCTTTCTTT.

In DNA form, the CDR3 reads TGCGCCAGCTCTGCTGGGCGGGAGGTCGGGGAGCTGTTTTTT. Its protein product is CASSAGREVGELFF. The chain carries TRBV5-1 and TRBJ2-2; 8 bases align to TRBD2. Trimming took 7 bases from V and 7 from J; bases not matched to a gene: 9. The CDR3 is 14 residues long. Germline CDR1 SGHRS, CDR2 YFSETQ. Full variable domain (remainder filled in from reference TRBV5-1 and TRBJ2-2): KAGVTQTPRYLIKTRGQQVTLSCSPISGHRSVSWYQQTPGQGLQFLFEYFSETQRNKGNFPGRFSGRQFSNSRSEMNVSTLELGDSALYLCASSAGREVGELFFGEGSRLTVL.

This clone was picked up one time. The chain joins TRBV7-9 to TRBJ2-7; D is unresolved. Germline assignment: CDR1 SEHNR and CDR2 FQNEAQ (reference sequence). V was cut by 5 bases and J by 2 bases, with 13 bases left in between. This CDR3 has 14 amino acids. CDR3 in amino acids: CASSPSVLPYEQYF. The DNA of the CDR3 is TGTGCCAGCAGCCCCAGTGTCCTTCCCTACGAGCAGTACTTC. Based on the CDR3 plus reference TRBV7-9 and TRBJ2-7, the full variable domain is DTGVSQNPRHKITKRGQNVTFRCDPISEHNRLYWYRQTLGQGPEFLTYFQNEAQLEKSRLLSDRFSAERPKGSFSTLEIQRTEQGDSAMYLCASSPSVLPYEQYFGPGTRLTVT.

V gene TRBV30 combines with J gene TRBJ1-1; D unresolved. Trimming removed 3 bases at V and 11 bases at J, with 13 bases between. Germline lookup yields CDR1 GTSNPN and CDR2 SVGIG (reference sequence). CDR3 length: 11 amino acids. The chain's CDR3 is CAWSSPRRAFF. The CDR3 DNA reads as TGTGCCTGGAGCAGTCCGAGGAGGGCTTTCTTT.

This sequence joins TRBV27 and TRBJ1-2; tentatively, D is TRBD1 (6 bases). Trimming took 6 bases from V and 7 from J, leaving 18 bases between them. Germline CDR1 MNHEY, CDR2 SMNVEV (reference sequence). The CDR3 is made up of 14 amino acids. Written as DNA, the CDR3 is TGTGCCAGCAGGATGGGGGCACTGTATGGTGGCTACACCTTC. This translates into CASRMGALYGGYTF.

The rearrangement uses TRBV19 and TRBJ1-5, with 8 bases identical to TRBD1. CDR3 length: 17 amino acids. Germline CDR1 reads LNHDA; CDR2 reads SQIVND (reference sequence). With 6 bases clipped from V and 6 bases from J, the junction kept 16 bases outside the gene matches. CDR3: CASSLGQGQIGAQPQHF. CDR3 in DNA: TGTGCCAGTAGCCTTGGACAGGGTCAAATTGGTGCTCAGCCCCAGCATTTT.

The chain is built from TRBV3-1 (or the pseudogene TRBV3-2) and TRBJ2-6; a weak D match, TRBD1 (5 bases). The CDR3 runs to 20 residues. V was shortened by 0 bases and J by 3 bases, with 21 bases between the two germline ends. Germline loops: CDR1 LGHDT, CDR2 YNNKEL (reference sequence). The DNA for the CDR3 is TGTGCCAGCAGCCAAGATCTTGTCGGCAGGGCTTGGAGTGGGGCCAACGTCCTGACTTTC. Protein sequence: CASSQDLVGRAWSGANVLTF.

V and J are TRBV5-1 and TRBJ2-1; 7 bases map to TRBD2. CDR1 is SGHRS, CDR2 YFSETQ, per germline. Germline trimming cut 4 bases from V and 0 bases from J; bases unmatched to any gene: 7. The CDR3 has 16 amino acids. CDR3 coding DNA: TGCGCCAGCAGCATCCTAGCGGACGCCTCCTACAATGAGCAGTTCTTC. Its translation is CASSILADASYNEQFF.

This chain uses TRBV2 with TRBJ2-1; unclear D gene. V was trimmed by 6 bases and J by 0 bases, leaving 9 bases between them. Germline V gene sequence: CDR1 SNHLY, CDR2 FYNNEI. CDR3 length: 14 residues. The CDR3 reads CASRSGYSYNEQFF. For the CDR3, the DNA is TGTGCCAGCAGATCCGGGTACTCCTACAATGAGCAGTTCTTC.

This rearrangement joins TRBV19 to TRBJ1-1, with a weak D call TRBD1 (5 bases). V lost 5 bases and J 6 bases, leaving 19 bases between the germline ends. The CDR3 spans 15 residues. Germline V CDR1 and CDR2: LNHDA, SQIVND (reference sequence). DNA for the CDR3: TGTGCCAGTAGTCTGCGGGACTCTACCCCTGCTGAAGCTTTCTTT. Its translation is CASSLRDSTPAEAFF.

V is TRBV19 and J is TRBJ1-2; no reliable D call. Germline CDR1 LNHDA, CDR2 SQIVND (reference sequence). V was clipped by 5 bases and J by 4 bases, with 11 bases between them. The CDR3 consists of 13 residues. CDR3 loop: CASSLGSIYGYTF. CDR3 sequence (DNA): TGTGCCAGTAGTTTGGGCAGCATCTATGGCTACACCTTC.

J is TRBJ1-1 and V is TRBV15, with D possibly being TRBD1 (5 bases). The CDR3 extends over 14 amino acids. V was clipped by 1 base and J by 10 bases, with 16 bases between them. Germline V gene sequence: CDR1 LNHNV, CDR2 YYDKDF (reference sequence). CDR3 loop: CATSRVGQGRGAFF. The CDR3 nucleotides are TGTGCCACCAGCAGAGTAGGGCAGGGTAGGGGAGCTTTCTTT. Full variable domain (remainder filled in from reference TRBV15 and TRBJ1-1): DAMVIQNPRYQVTQFGKPVTLSCSQTLNHNVMYWYQQKSSQAPKLLFHYYDKDFNNEADTPDNFQSRRPNTSFCFLDIRSPGLGDTAMYLCATSRVGQGRGAFFGQGTRLTVV.

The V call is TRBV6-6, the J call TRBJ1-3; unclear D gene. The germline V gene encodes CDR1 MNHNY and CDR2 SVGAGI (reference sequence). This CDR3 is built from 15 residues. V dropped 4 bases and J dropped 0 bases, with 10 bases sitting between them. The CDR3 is CASSSHGDSGNTIYF. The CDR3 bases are TGTGCCAGCAGTTCCCACGGAGACTCTGGAAACACCATATATTTT.

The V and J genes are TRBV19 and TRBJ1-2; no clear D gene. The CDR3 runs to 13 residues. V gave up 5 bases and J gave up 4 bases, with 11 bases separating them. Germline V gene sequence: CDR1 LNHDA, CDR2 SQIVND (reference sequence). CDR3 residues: CASSFGRIYGYTF. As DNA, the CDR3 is TGTGCCAGTAGTTTCGGACGGATCTATGGCTACACCTTC.

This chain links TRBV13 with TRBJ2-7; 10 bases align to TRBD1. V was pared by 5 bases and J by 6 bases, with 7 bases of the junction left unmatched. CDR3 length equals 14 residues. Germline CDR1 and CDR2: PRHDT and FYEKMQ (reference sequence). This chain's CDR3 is CASSRGQGRSEQYF. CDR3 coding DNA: TGTGCCAGCAGCCGGGGACAGGGGAGGTCCGAGCAGTACTTC.

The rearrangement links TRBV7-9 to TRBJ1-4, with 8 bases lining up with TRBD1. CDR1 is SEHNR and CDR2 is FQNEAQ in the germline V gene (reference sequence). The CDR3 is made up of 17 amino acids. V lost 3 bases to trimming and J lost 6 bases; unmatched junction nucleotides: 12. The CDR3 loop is CASSFVSPDRGYEKLFF. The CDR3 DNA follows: TGTGCCAGCAGCTTTGTTTCTCCCGACAGGGGATATGAAAAACTGTTTTTT.

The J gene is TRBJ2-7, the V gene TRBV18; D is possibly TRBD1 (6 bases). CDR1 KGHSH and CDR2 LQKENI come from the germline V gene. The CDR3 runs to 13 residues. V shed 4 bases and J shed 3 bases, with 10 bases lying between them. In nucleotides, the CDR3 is TGTGCCAGCTCACAGGGGGTGGGCTACGAGCAGTACTTC. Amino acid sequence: CASSQGVGYEQYF. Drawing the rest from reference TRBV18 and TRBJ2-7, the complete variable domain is NAGVMQNPRHLVRRRGQEARLRCSPMKGHSHVYWYRQLPEEGLKFMVYLQKENIIDESGMPKERFSAEFPKEGPSILRIQQVVRGDSAAYFCASSQGVGYEQYFGPGTRLTVT.

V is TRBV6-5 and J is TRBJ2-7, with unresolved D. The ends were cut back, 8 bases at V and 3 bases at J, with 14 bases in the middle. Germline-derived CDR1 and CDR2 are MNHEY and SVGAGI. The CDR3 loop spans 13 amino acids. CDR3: CASARLLHYEQYF. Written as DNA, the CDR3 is TGTGCCAGCGCTAGGTTATTACACTACGAGCAGTACTTC.

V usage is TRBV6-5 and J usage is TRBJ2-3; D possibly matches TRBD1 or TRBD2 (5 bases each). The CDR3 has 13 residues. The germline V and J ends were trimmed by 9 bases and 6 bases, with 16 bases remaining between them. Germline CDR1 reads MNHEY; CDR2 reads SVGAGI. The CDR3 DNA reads TGTGCCAGAGGGGACGGGGTATTGGATACGCAGTATTTT. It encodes CARGDGVLDTQYF.

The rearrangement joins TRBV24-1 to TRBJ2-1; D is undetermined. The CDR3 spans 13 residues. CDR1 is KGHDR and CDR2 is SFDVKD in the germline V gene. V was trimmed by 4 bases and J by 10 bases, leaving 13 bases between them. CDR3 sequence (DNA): TGTGCCACCAGTGAGGCCTCGGACGAGGAGCAGTTCTTC. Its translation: CATSEASDEEQFF.

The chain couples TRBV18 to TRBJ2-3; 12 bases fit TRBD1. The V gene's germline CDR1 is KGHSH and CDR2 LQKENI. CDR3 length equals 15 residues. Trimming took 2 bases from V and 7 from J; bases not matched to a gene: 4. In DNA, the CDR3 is TGTGCCAGCTCACCAGGGACAGGGGGCATATATACGCAGTATTTT. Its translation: CASSPGTGGIYTQYF.

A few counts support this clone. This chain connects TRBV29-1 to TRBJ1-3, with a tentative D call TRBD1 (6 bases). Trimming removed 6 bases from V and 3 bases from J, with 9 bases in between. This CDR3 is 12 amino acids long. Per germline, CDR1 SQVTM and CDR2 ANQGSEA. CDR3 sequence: CSVRGGGNTIYF. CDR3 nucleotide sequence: TGCAGCGTGAGGGGGGGTGGAAACACCATATATTTT. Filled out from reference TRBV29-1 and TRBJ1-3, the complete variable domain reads SAVISQKPSRDICQRGTSLTIQCQVDSQVTMMFWYRQQPGQSLTLIATANQGSEATYESGFVIDKFPISRPNLTFSTLTVSNMSPEDSSIYLCSVRGGGNTIYFGEGSWLTVV.

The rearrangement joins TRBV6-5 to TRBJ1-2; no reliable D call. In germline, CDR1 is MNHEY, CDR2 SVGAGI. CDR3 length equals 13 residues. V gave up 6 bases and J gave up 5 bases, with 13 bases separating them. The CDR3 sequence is CASRRYLEYGYTF. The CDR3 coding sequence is TGTGCCAGCAGGAGGTACCTTGAGTATGGCTACACCTTC.

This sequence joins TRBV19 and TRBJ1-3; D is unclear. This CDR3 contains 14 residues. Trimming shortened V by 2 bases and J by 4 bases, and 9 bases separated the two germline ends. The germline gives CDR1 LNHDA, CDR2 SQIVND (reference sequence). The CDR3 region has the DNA TGTGCCAGTAGTATATCGGATGCGGGAAACACCATATATTTT. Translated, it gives CASSISDAGNTIYF.

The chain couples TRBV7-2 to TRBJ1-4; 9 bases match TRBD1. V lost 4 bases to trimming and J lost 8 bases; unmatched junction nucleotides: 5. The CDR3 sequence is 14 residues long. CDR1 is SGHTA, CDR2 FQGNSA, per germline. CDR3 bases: TGTGCCAGCAGCTCGGACAGGGGTGGCGAAAAACTGTTTTTT. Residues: CASSSDRGGEKLFF.